The following is a T cell receptor (beta chain) sequence with its context. Amplification used 60 Vbeta primers and 13 Jbeta primers. Here immunoSEQ multiplex PCR was the method, and the copy in TCRdb shows in-frame clones only, minus some. The repertoire includes 150,000 to 250,000 clones, under 90% of them detected once, and about 0.094% sits in the top ten. This entry belongs to a study of cytomegalovirus exposure and HLA in healthy donors. Study in general: The study's early data release held roughly 90 million unique TCRs from HLA-typed donors.

This CDR3 is 13 amino acids long. CDR1 MNHEY and CDR2 SVGAGI come from the germline V gene. After removal of 2 bases from V and 8 bases from J, the junction contained 5 bases not matched to a gene. This receptor was identified in a boy aged 2 to 10 in good health and CMV-seronegative. This chain uses TRBV6-5 with TRBJ1-2; 7 nucleotides match TRBD1. The sample taken for sequencing was PBMCs. The CDR3 DNA sequence: TGTGCCAGCAGTTACGTACAGGGGTACGGCTACACCTTC. This codes for CASSYVQGYGYTF.